This TCR beta chain comes out of a study of blood T cell repertoires in COVID-19. About the study: From the United States, Italy and Spain came samples of acute and convalescent COVID-19. PBMCs, B-cell-depleted T cells, or T cells were the source of the cDNA or gDNA that made up the material.

Original processing notes: Amplifying reference gene primers gave estimates of nucleated cell counts. Using immunoSEQ multiplex PCR, the repertoire was profiled, and TCRdb retains in-frame clones only, with some absent. The V and J calls and clone size are taken from that table; D and trimming were inferred from the DNA. This table holds fewer than 150,000 clones, 70% to 90% found once. This clone was seen only once. The receptor was derived from a human donor in a cohort sampled during active COVID-19. Material for sequencing was peripheral blood.

In DNA form, the CDR3 reads TGTGCCAGCAGTTTAAAAGGGGCAAACGACGAGCAGTACTTC. This gives the protein CASSLKGANDEQYF. The chain employs TRBV27 and TRBJ2-7; tentatively, D is TRBD1 (5 bases). CDR1 is MNHEY and CDR2 is SMNVEV in the germline V gene (reference sequence). The CDR3 sequence is 14 residues long. V was trimmed by 2 bases and J by 5 bases, leaving 13 bases between them.